This TCR beta chain was obtained from a study of blood T cell repertoires in COVID-19. Study background: The United States, Italy and Spain were the sources of the acute and convalescent COVID-19 samples.

This CDR3 is 15 amino acids long. V was clipped by 5 bases and J by 5 bases; unmatched bases: 7. The germline gives CDR1 SNHLY, CDR2 FYNNEI. Repertoires were generated with immunoSEQ multiplex PCR, while TCRdb's copy carries only in-frame clones and drops some. The sample includes roughly 230,000 clones, approximately 82% seen only once; the top ten take around 8.1%. Source material: peripheral blood. The source of this sequence is a man aged 35 to 55 with active or convalescent COVID-19. The J gene is TRBJ2-2, the V gene TRBV2, with 8 positions matching TRBD2. CDR3 in amino acids: CASSNIRGGTGELFF. CDR3 coding DNA: TGTGCCAGCAGTAACATCCGCGGGGGGACCGGGGAGCTGTTTTTT.